The 26 T cell receptor beta chains below come from one sample, sequenced in a study of memory CD4+ T cells and cytomegalovirus serostatus. The sort gate was single viable CD3+CD4+CD8-CD45RO+ cells for memory CD4+ T cells. Clones were read by immunoSEQ multiplex PCR, and TCRdb kept only the in-frame ones, dropping some. The sample includes roughly 45,000 clones, around 80% of them seen just once. The sequenced sample was memory CD4+ T cells from blood. The receptors shown here come from an adult in good health and CMV-seronegative.

The CDR3 region has the DNA TGTGCCTGGAGTGTTCGGGGACTCGAGCAGTACTTC. Encoded protein: CAWSVRGLEQYF. This sequence joins TRBV30 and TRBJ2-7, with D tentatively TRBD2 (6 bases). The CDR3 runs to 12 residues. Germline CDR1 GTSNPN, CDR2 SVGIG (reference sequence). V was cut by 0 bases and J by 6 bases, with 9 bases left in between.

The chain carries TRBV9 and TRBJ2-3; D gene unclear. The length of the CDR3 is 15 residues. The germline V gene has CDR1 SGDLS and CDR2 YYNGEE. V was clipped by 4 bases and J by 2 bases, with 14 bases between them. This chain's CDR3 is CASSSRVGYTDTQYF. Here the CDR3 DNA reads TGTGCCAGCAGCTCCCGTGTGGGCTACACAGATACGCAGTATTTT.

The chain has TRBV19 and TRBJ1-5; 9 bases agree with TRBD1. Trimming at V came to 9 bases and at J to 6 bases, leaving 9 bases not matched to a gene. The CDR3 extends over 14 amino acids. Germline-derived CDR1 and CDR2 are LNHDA and SQIVND (reference sequence). DNA of the CDR3: TGTGCCAGCTTCGCACAGGGGGCTGGTCAGCCCCAGCATTTT. Protein product: CASFAQGAGQPQHF.

This chain links TRBV9 with TRBJ2-3; 16 nucleotides align to TRBD2. The CDR3 is made up of 20 amino acids. CDR1 is SGDLS and CDR2 is YYNGEE in the germline V gene. V gave up 2 bases and J gave up 4 bases; unmatched junction bases: 13. CDR3 DNA: TGTGCCAGCAGCGTGGCCTACACGGGACTAGCGGGAGGGCCCCCAGATACGCAGTATTTT. Protein sequence: CASSVAYTGLAGGPPDTQYF. The full variable domain, with the rest looked up from reference TRBV9 and TRBJ2-3, is DSGVTQTPKHLITATGQRVTLRCSPRSGDLSVYWYQQSLDQGLQFLIQYYNGEERAKGNILERFSAQQFPDLHSELNLSSLELGDSALYFCASSVAYTGLAGGPPDTQYFGPGTRLTVL.

The gene calls are TRBV5-1 and TRBJ1-1, with D uncertain. V lost 8 bases and J lost 0, with 17 bases in between. Germline loops: CDR1 SGHRS, CDR2 YFSETQ. CDR3 length: 15 residues. CDR3 amino acids: CASVKDSIMNTEAFF. CDR3 nucleotides: TGCGCCAGTGTTAAAGACTCGATTATGAACACTGAAGCTTTCTTT.

This clone was found a few times. The chain combines TRBV25-1 with TRBJ1-2, with TRBD1 matching over 8 bases. The length of the CDR3 is 18 residues. Germline lookup yields CDR1 MGHDK and CDR2 SYGVNS. Trimming removed 4 bases from V and 3 bases from J; junction bases left unmatched: 16. The CDR3 nucleotides read TGTGCCAGCAGTGGGATGGAGAGACAGGGGAAATTGGACTATGGCTACACCTTC. Translated: CASSGMERQGKLDYGYTF.

The J gene is TRBJ2-7, the V gene TRBV5-1; D is ambiguous. V lost 0 bases to trimming and J lost 3 bases, with 13 bases between them. This CDR3 has 15 residues. The germline CDR1 and CDR2 sequences are SGHRS and YFSETQ. This CDR3 reads CASSLGLRPHYEQYF. CDR3 coding DNA: TGCGCCAGCAGCTTGGGGTTGCGTCCCCACTACGAGCAGTACTTC.

V gene TRBV5-1 combines with J gene TRBJ2-3; D gene ambiguous. From germline, CDR1 is SGHRS and CDR2 YFSETQ. V gave up 3 bases and J gave up 9 bases, with 8 bases separating them. The length of the CDR3 is 11 residues. In nucleotides, the CDR3 is TGCGCCAGCAGCTCCGCCGACACGCAGTATTTT. It specifies CASSSADTQYF.

The rearrangement uses TRBV5-1 and TRBJ2-7; perhaps TRBD2 as D (5 bases). Germline V CDR1 and CDR2: SGHRS, YFSETQ. The CDR3 is made up of 15 amino acids. Trimming stripped 3 bases from V and 6 bases from J, with 19 bases between. The CDR3 protein is CASSSTATPRVEQYF. The CDR3 DNA reads as TGCGCCAGCAGCTCCACGGCAACCCCGAGGGTCGAGCAGTACTTC.

V usage is TRBV5-1 and J usage is TRBJ1-1, with unresolved D. CDR1 is SGHRS and CDR2 is YFSETQ in the germline V gene. V lost 0 bases, J lost 2 bases, and 8 bases lay in between. The CDR3 contains 14 residues. CDR3 DNA: TGCGCCAGCAGCTTGGGAGAGTTCAACACTGAAGCTTTCTTT. Protein product: CASSLGEFNTEAFF.

The rearrangement links TRBV28 to TRBJ1-2; TRBD1 matches at 11 bases. J gave up 9 bases and V 7 bases, and 7 bases lay outside the gene matches. The length of the CDR3 is 13 residues. Germline assignment: CDR1 MDHEN and CDR2 SYDVKM. CDR3 in DNA: TGTGCCAGCACTTCGGGACAGGGGGTAAGCTACACCTTC. It translates to CASTSGQGVSYTF.

The chain recombines TRBV5-8 with TRBJ1-1; D is perhaps TRBD1 (5 bases). Germline values: CDR1 SGHTS, CDR2 YDEGEE. Trimming removed 5 bases from V and 1 base from J, with 9 bases in between. The CDR3 runs 13 residues. In DNA, the CDR3 is TGTGCCAGCAGAAAGACAGAGAACACTGAAGCTTTCTTT. Protein sequence: CASRKTENTEAFF.

The CDR3 sequence is CASSLTGGPYEQYF. The CDR3 region has the DNA TGTGCCAGCAGCTTGACGGGAGGCCCCTACGAGCAGTACTTC. This chain links TRBV5-4 with TRBJ2-7; 7 bases align to TRBD2. The CDR3 loop spans 14 amino acids. V shed 1 base and J 2 bases; nucleotides not matched to a gene: 3. Germline CDR1 and CDR2: SGHNT and YYREEE (reference sequence). The whole variable domain, filled in from reference TRBV5-4 and TRBJ2-7, reads ETGVTQSPTHLIKTRGQQVTLRCSSQSGHNTVSWYQQALGQGPQFIFQYYREEENGRGNFPPRFSGLQFPNYSSELNVNALELDDSALYLCASSLTGGPYEQYFGPGTRLTVT.

This chain uses TRBV15 with TRBJ2-7, with 12 bases aligning to TRBD2. Germline-derived CDR1 and CDR2 are LNHNV and YYDKDF (reference sequence). The CDR3 spans 16 residues. The J segment lost 9 bases and the V segment lost 0 bases, leaving 9 bases of the junction unmatched. In DNA, the CDR3 is TGTGCCACCAGCAGAGATCCGACTAGCGGGAGTGAGGCGCAGTACTTC. Translation gives CATSRDPTSGSEAQYF.

The gene calls are TRBV5-4 and TRBJ1-1, with D unclear. The CDR3 is 15 residues long. V was clipped by 4 bases and J by 2 bases, with 15 bases between them. CDR1 SGHNT and CDR2 YYREEE come from the germline V gene (reference sequence). The CDR3 DNA reads TGTGCCAGCAGCCGAACGGGGAGCAGAAACACTGAAGCTTTCTTT. Its protein product is CASSRTGSRNTEAFF.

The rearrangement links TRBV19 to TRBJ1-3; D gene uncertain. The CDR3 loop spans 13 amino acids. Looked up from germline, CDR1 is LNHDA and CDR2 is SQIVND (reference sequence). The ends were cut back, 7 bases at V and 0 bases at J, with 7 bases in the middle. The CDR3: CASNRFSGNTIYF. CDR3 DNA sequence: TGTGCCAGTAATCGGTTCTCTGGAAACACCATATATTTT.

The chain carries TRBV5-1 and TRBJ1-1, with 12 nucleotides matching TRBD1. This CDR3 spans 17 amino acids. The germline V gene encodes CDR1 SGHRS and CDR2 YFSETQ. Germline trimming cut 4 bases from V and 0 bases from J; bases unmatched to any gene: 7. CDR3 in DNA: TGCGCCAGCAGCCCGGGACAGGGGGCTAGGATGAACACTGAAGCTTTCTTT. Amino acid sequence: CASSPGQGARMNTEAFF.

The table lists this clone with a count of one. V and J are TRBV28 and TRBJ2-7; TRBD1 matches at 9 bases. The junction had 4 bases not matched to a gene; V was cut back by 4 bases and J by 3 bases. The CDR3 contains 14 residues. Per the germline V gene, CDR1 is MDHEN and CDR2 is SYDVKM. The CDR3: CASSSTGGGYEQYF. The DNA of the CDR3 is TGTGCCAGCAGTTCAACAGGGGGCGGCTACGAGCAGTACTTC.

The V call is TRBV19, the J call TRBJ2-3, with TRBD1 matching over 7 bases. V was pared by 4 bases and J by 1 base, with 2 bases of the junction left unmatched. This CDR3 comprises 14 residues. Germline V gene lookup returns CDR1 LNHDA and CDR2 SQIVND (reference sequence). The CDR3 spells CASSTTGGTDTQYF. Here the CDR3 DNA reads TGTGCCAGTAGTACAACAGGGGGCACAGATACGCAGTATTTT.

The V gene is TRBV7-6, the J gene TRBJ2-1; 8 bases line up with TRBD2. V lost 6 bases to trimming and J lost 9 bases; unmatched junction nucleotides: 16. The germline V gene has CDR1 SGHVS and CDR2 FNYEAQ. The CDR3 consists of 16 residues. For the CDR3, the DNA is TGTGCCAGCAGTCGGGAGGGCCAGATGAGATTTGGTGAGCAGTTCTTC. Translating gives CASSREGQMRFGEQFF.

The chain carries TRBV5-6 and TRBJ2-5; D may be TRBD2 (5 bases). Looked up from germline, CDR1 is SGHDT and CDR2 is YYEEEE. V lost 3 bases, J lost 1 base, and 7 bases lay in between. This CDR3 region has 13 residues. Here the CDR3 DNA reads TGTGCCAGCAGCTACGGGATCCAAGAGACCCAGTACTTC. It encodes CASSYGIQETQYF.

The gene calls are TRBV28 and TRBJ2-7; D may be TRBD1 or TRBD2 (6 bases each). In germline, CDR1 is MDHEN, CDR2 SYDVKM. Trimming left V 11 bases short and J 3 bases short, with 17 bases between. The CDR3 consists of 13 residues. The CDR3 spells CASRLGGLYEQYF. DNA of the CDR3: TGTGCCTCCCGACTAGGGGGGCTCTACGAGCAGTACTTC.

V and J are TRBV7-2 and TRBJ1-2; TRBD1 matches at 9 bases. The CDR3 has 14 amino acids. CDR1 and CDR2 from the germline V gene are SGHTA and FQGNSA. Germline trimming cut 4 bases from V and 4 bases from J; bases unmatched to any gene: 4. The CDR3 region has the DNA TGTGCCAGCAGCTCAAGGACAGGGGCCTATGGCTACACCTTC. Amino acids: CASSSRTGAYGYTF.

The V gene is TRBV7-6, the J gene TRBJ2-2; perhaps TRBD2 as D (5 bases). CDR1 and CDR2 from the germline V gene are SGHVS and FNYEAQ. The V gene lost 3 bases and the J gene lost 2 bases, with 10 bases spanning the gap. CDR3 length: 15 residues. The CDR3 is CASSLWEINTGELFF. CDR3 nucleotides: TGTGCCAGCAGCTTGTGGGAGATAAACACCGGGGAGCTGTTTTTT.

The gene calls are TRBV29-1 and TRBJ2-7, with TRBD1 matching 7 bases. Germline CDR1 is SQVTM and CDR2 is ANQGSEA. Trimming removed 4 bases from V and 3 bases from J; junction bases left unmatched: 6. This CDR3 has 13 residues. The CDR3 DNA reads as TGCAGCGTTGTGGGACAGCGAATCTACGAGCAGTACTTC. As protein: CSVVGQRIYEQYF.

The chain combines TRBV5-4 with TRBJ2-2; D gene ambiguous. This CDR3 comprises 15 residues. V dropped 4 bases and J dropped 1 base, with 11 bases sitting between them. Germline CDR1 SGHNT, CDR2 YYREEE (reference sequence). CDR3 sequence (DNA): TGTGCCAGCAGCCTGGCGGCAGGGAACACCGGGGAGCTGTTTTTT. This translates into CASSLAAGNTGELFF.